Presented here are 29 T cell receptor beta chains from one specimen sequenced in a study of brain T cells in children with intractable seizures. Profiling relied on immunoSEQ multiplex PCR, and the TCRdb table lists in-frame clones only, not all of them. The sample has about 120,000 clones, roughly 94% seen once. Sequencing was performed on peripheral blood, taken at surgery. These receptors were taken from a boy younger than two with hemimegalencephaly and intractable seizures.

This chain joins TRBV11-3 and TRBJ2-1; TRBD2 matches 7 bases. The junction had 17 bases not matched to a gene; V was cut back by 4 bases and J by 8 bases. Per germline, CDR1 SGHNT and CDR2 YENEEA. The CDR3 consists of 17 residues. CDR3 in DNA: TGTGCCAGCAGCTCCACAAGCTGGACGGGAGGCTTACATGAGCAGTTCTTC. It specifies CASSSTSWTGGLHEQFF.

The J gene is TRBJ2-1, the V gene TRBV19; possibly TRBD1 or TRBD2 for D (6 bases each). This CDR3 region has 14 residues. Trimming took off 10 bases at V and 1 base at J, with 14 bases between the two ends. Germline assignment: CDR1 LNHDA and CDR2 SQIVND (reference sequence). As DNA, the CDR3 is TGTGCCACTCGAAAGGGGGGATCCTACAATGAGCAGTTCTTC. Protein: CATRKGGSYNEQFF.

CDR3 protein: CASSQSSGSYEQYF. The CDR3 coding sequence is TGTGCCAGCAGCCAGTCTAGCGGGAGCTACGAGCAGTACTTC. The chain employs TRBV3-1 (or the pseudogene TRBV3-2) and TRBJ2-7, with 10 bases identical to TRBD2. The CDR3 extends over 14 amino acids. Germline V lookup: CDR1 LGHDT, CDR2 YNNKEL (reference sequence). J lost 3 bases, V lost 3 bases, and 2 bases had no gene match.

CDR3 sequence (DNA): TGTGCCAGCAGCTTAGTTGAGGAGGCCGAGCAGTACTTC. It is translated as CASSLVEEAEQYF. This chain joins TRBV7-8 and TRBJ2-7, with a possible D match to TRBD2 (5 bases). Between the trimmed V and J ends, which lost 1 base and 6 bases, there was a span of 10 bases. The CDR3 totals 13 residues. The germline V gene encodes CDR1 SGHVS and CDR2 FQNEAQ.

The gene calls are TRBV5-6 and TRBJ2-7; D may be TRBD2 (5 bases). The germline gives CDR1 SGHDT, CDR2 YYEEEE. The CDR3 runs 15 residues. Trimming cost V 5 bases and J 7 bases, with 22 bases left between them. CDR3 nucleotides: TGTGCCAGCAGGACCGCCTTGGTCGGAGGTCTGGAGCAGTACTTC. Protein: CASRTALVGGLEQYF.

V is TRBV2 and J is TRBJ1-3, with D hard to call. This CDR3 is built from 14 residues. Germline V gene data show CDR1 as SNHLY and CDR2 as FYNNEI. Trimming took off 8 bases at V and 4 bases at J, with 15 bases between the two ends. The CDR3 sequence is CASLERGAGNTIYF. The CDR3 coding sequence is TGTGCCAGCCTAGAGCGGGGAGCGGGAAACACCATATATTTT.

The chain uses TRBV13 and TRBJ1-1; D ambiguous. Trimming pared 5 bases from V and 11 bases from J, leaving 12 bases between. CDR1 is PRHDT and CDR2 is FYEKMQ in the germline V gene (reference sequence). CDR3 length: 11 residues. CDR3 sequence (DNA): TGTGCCAGCAGCCTTAACTTTGGGGCTTTCTTT. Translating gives CASSLNFGAFF.

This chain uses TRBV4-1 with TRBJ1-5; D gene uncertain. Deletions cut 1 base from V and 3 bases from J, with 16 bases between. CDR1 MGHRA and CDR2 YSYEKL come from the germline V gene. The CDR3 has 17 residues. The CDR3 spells CASSQGWSRVLNQPQHF. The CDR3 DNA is TGCGCCAGCAGCCAAGGGTGGAGTAGGGTACTCAATCAGCCCCAGCATTTT.

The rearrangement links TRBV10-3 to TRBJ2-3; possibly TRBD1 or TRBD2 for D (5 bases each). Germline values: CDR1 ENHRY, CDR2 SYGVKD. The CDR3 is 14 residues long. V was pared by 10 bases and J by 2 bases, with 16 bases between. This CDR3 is CATGTPDHTDTQYF. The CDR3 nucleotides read TGTGCCACCGGGACCCCGGACCACACAGATACGCAGTATTTT.

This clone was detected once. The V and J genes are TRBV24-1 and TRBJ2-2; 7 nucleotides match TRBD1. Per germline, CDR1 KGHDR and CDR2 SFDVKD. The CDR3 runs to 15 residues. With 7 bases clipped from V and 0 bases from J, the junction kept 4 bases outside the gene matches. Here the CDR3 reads CATSGTDTNTGELFF. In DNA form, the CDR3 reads TGTGCCACCAGCGGGACAGACACGAACACCGGGGAGCTGTTTTTT.

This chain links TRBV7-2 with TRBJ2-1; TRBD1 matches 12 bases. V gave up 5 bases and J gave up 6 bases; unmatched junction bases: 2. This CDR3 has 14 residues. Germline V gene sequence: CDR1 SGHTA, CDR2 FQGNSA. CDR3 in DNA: TGTGCCAGCAGCCGGGACAGGGGGCGCAATGAGCAGTTCTTC. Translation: CASSRDRGRNEQFF.

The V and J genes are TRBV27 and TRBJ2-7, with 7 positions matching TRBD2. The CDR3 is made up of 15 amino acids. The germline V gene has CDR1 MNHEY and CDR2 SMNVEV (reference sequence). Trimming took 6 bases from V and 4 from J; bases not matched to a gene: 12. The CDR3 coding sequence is TGTGCCAGCAGCTTAGGGGCGGGAGTGACTTACGAGCAGTACTTC. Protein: CASSLGAGVTYEQYF.

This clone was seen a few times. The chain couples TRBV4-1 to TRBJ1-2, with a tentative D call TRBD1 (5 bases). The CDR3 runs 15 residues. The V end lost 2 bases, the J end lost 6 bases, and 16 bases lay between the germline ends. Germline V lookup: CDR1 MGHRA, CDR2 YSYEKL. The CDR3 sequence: CASSQHPRGGDGYTF. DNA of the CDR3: TGCGCCAGCAGCCAACATCCCCGGGGAGGGGATGGCTACACCTTC.

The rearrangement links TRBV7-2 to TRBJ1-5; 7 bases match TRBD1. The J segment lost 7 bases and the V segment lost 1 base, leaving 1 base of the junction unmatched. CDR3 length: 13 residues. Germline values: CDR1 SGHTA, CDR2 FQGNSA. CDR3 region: CASSLGGQQPQHF. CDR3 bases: TGTGCCAGCAGCTTAGGGGGACAGCAGCCCCAGCATTTT.

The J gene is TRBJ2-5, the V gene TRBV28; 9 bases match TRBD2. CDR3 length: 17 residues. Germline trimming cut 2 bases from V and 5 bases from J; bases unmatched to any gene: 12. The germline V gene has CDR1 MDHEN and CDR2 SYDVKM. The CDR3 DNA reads TGTGCCAGCAGTTTAACCACCCTAGCCAGCGGGAGGGAGACCCAGTACTTC. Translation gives CASSLTTLASGRETQYF.

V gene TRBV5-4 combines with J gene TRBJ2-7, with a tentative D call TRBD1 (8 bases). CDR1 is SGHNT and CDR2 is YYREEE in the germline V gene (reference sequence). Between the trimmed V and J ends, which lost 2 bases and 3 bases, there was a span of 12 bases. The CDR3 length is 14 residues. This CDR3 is CASSLQGGVYEQYF. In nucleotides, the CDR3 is TGTGCCAGCAGCTTACAGGGGGGGGTCTACGAGCAGTACTTC.

Written as DNA, the CDR3 is TGCGCCAGCAGCTTGCGGGCAGGCGGTCTCATCTACGAGCAGTACTTC. Residues: CASSLRAGGLIYEQYF. This rearrangement joins TRBV5-1 to TRBJ2-7; D is unresolved. This CDR3 has 16 amino acids. V dropped 1 base and J dropped 3 bases, with 17 bases sitting between them. Germline V gene sequence: CDR1 SGHRS, CDR2 YFSETQ. The full variable domain, its missing parts supplied by reference TRBV5-1 and TRBJ2-7, is KAGVTQTPRYLIKTRGQQVTLSCSPISGHRSVSWYQQTPGQGLQFLFEYFSETQRNKGNFPGRFSGRQFSNSRSEMNVSTLELGDSALYLCASSLRAGGLIYEQYFGPGTRLTVT.

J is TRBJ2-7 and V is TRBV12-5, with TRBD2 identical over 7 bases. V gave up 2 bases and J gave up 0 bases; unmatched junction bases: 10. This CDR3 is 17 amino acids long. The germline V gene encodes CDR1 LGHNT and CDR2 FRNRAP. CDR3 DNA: TGTGCTAGTGGTTTGCCCTTACGGATAGCGGGCTCCTACGAGCAGTACTTC. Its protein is CASGLPLRIAGSYEQYF.

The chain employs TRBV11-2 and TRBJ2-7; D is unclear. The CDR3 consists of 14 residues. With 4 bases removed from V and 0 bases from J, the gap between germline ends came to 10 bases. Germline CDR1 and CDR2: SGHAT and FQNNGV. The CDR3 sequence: CASSSLGPSYEQYF. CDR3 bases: TGTGCCAGCAGCTCCTTAGGGCCCTCCTACGAGCAGTACTTC.

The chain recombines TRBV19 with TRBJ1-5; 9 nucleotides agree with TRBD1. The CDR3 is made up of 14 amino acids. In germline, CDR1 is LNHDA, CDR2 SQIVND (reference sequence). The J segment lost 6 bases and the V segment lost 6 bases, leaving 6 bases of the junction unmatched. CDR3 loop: CASRAGTGIQPQHF. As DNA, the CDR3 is TGTGCCAGTAGGGCCGGGACAGGGATTCAGCCCCAGCATTTT. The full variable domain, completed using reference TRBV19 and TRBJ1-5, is DGGITQSPKYLFRKEGQNVTLSCEQNLNHDAMYWYRQDPGQGLRLIYYSQIVNDFQKGDIAEGYSVSREKKESFPLTVTSAQKNPTAFYLCASRAGTGIQPQHFGDGTRLSIL.

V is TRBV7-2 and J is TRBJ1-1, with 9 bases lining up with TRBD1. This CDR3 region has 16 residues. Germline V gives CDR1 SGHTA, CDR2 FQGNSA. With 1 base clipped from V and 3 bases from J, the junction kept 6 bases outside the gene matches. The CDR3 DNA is TGTGCCAGCAGCTTAGAAGACAGGGGGTTCGACACTGAAGCTTTCTTT. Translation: CASSLEDRGFDTEAFF. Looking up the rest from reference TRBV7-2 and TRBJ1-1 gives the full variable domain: GAGVSQSPSNKVTEKGKDVELRCDPISGHTALYWYRQSLGQGLEFLIYFQGNSAPDKSGLPSDRFSAERTGGSVSTLTIQRTQQEDSAVYLCASSLEDRGFDTEAFFGQGTRLTVV.

The CDR3 reads CASSVGAGGADTQYF. CDR3 DNA sequence: TGTGCCAGCAGCGTAGGGGCAGGGGGCGCAGATACGCAGTATTTT. The chain employs TRBV9 and TRBJ2-3, with TRBD1 matching over 8 bases. The CDR3 consists of 15 residues. The germline V gene encodes CDR1 SGDLS and CDR2 YYNGEE. The V gene end was trimmed by 0 bases and the J gene end by 4 bases; junction bases not matched to a gene: 4.

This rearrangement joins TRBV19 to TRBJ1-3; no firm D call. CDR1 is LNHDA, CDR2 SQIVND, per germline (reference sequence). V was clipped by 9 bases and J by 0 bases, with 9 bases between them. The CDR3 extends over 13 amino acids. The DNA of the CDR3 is TGTGCCAGCGGAACACTCTCTGGAAACACCATATATTTT. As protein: CASGTLSGNTIYF.

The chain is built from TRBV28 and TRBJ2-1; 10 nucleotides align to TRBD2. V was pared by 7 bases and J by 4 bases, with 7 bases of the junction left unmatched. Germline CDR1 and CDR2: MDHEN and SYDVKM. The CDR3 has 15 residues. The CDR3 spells CASTPTSGAYNEQFF. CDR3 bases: TGTGCCAGCACCCCCACTAGCGGGGCATACAATGAGCAGTTCTTC.

CDR3 nucleotides: TGTGCCAGCAGCCCCGGACAGGGCAATCAGCCCCAGCATTTT. This encodes CASSPGQGNQPQHF. The J gene is TRBJ1-5, the V gene TRBV7-9; 7 nucleotides line up with TRBD1. After removal of 5 bases from V and 2 bases from J, the junction contained 3 bases not matched to a gene. This CDR3 contains 14 residues. Germline V gives CDR1 SEHNR, CDR2 FQNEAQ (reference sequence).

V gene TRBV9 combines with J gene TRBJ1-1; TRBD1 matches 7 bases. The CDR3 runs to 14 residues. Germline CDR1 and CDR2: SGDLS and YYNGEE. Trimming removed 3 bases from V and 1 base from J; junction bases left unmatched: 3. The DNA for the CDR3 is TGTGCCAGCAGCGCTAGGGACAGGAACACTGAAGCTTTCTTT. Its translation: CASSARDRNTEAFF. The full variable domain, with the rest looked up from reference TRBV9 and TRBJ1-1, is DSGVTQTPKHLITATGQRVTLRCSPRSGDLSVYWYQQSLDQGLQFLIQYYNGEERAKGNILERFSAQQFPDLHSELNLSSLELGDSALYFCASSARDRNTEAFFGQGTRLTVV.

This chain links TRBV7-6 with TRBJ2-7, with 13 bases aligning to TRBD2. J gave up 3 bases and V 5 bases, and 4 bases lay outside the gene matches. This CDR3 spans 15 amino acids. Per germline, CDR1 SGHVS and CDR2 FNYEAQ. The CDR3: CASSIGTSGDYEQYF. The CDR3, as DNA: TGTGCCAGCAGCATAGGGACTAGCGGGGACTACGAGCAGTACTTC. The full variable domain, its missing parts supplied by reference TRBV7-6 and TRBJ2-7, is GAGVSQSPRYKVTKRGQDVALRCDPISGHVSLYWYRQALGQGPEFLTYFNYEAQQDKSGLPNDRFSAERPEGSISTLTIQRTEQRDSAMYRCASSIGTSGDYEQYFGPGTRLTVT.

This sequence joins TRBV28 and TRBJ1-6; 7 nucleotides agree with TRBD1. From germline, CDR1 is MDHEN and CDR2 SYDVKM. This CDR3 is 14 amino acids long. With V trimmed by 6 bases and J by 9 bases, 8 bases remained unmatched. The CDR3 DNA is TGTGCCAGCAGCTTGACAGGGAGGGGTTCACCCCTCCACTTT. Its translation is CASSLTGRGSPLHF.

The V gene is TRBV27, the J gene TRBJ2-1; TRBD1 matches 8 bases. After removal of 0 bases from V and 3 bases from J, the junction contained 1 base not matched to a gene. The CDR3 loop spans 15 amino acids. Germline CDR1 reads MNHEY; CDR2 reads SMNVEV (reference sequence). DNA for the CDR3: TGTGCCAGCAGTTTATCCGGACAGGGCTACAATGAGCAGTTCTTC. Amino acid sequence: CASSLSGQGYNEQFF.